The sequence of this TCR beta chain was determined in a study of T cells in Graves' hyperthyroidism and ophthalmopathy. There are 14 residues in the CDR3. Trimming took off 0 bases at V and 3 bases at J, with 10 bases between the two ends. Per the germline V gene, CDR1 is SGHRS and CDR2 is YFSETQ. This clonotype showed up just a few times. The antigen is undetermined. Study findings and constraints: Researchers found most expanded thyroid clonotypes above 0.001 in blood as well.

RNA transcripts served as the template for amplifying TCR beta CDR3 regions. HTBI primers were employed in a first-round RT-PCR of the TCR CDR3. TCRdb recomputed calls from the multiplex PCR reads with MiXCR, one row per CDR3 protein. In the table there are some 510,000 distinct CDR3 sequences, 46% of which are singletons. The authors deemed Graves' hyperthyroidism stable absent ophthalmopathy progression within 18 months. Those patients with uncontrolled infection, other autoimmune disease, pregnancy or lactation were excluded. The sequenced sample was peripheral blood or thyroid tissue (not recorded which). This clonotype was obtained from a young woman with Graves' hyperthyroidism. The V and J genes are TRBV5-1 and TRBJ2-7; D ambiguous. DNA of the CDR3: TGCGCCAGCAGCTTGGTGTTGGGCAGCTACGAGCAGTACTTC. It is translated as CASSLVLGSYEQYF.